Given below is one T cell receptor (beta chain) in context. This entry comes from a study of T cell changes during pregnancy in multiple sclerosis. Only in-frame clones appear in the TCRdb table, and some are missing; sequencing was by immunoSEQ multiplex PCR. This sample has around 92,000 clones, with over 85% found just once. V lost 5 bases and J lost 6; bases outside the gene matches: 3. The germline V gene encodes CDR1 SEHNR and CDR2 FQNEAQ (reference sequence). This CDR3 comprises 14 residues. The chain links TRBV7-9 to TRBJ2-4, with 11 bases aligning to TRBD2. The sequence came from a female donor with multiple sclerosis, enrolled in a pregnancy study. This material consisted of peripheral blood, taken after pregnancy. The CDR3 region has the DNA TGTGCCAGCAGCCCTGGACTAGCGGGAAACATTCAGTACTTC. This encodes CASSPGLAGNIQYF.